This is a list of T cell receptor beta chains from one sample in a study of blood T cell repertoires in COVID-19. Only in-frame clones appear in the TCRdb table, and some are missing; sequencing was by immunoSEQ multiplex PCR. The sample gives roughly 230,000 clones, about 84% of which show up once; 7.9% is in the top ten. Sequencing was carried out using peripheral blood. These receptors came from an elderly woman with acute or convalescent COVID-19. Each CDR3 is given with its conserved first and last residue.

J gene	V gene	CDR3 protein
TRBJ2-7	TRBV27	CASRPELAPYEQYF
TRBJ1-2	TRBV19	CASSISGGGYTF
TRBJ1-5	TRBV25-1	CASSERESGTDSNQPQHF
TRBJ2-1	TRBV6-4	CASSEGQGYDNEQFF
TRBJ2-2	TRBV7-3	CASSRTSGSAGELFF
TRBJ1-2	TRBV5-1	CASSHSGDDYGYTF
TRBJ1-5	TRBV6-6	CASSRTGGNQPQHF
TRBJ2-5	TRBV18	CASSPGVSEKETQYF
TRBJ1-2	TRBV5-1	CASSLEAGGSGYTF
TRBJ2-1	TRBV3-1/TRBV3-2	CASSQAGLGGDEQFF
TRBJ1-2	TRBV10-3	CAIRPGGEHGYTF
TRBJ2-5	TRBV5-1	CASSLAVQETQYF
TRBJ1-6	TRBV5-4	CASSTGTDYNSPLHF
TRBJ2-7	TRBV5-1	CASSLDSFSEQYF